Presented here are 18 T cell receptor beta chains from one specimen sequenced in a study of blood T cells in healthy people across ages. A second PCR of about 6 to 11 cycles used a sample-barcoded 5' primer and a J-beta primer mix. TCRdb used MiXCR to reprocess the 5' RACE reads, holding one entry per CDR3 protein. The repertoire holds 1.5 million to 2 million distinct CDR3 sequences, with 40% to 55% as singletons. The material sequenced was blood. These receptors were taken from a woman in her forties in good health.

This clonotype occurred a few times. This chain links TRBV12-3 or TRBV12-4 with TRBJ2-1; a possible D gene is TRBD2 (5 bases). The CDR3 totals 14 residues. The ends were cut back, 6 bases at V and 6 bases at J, with 15 bases in the middle. The CDR3 reads CASSEGRRVNEQFF. For the CDR3, the DNA is TGTGCCAGCAGCGAAGGGAGAAGGGTCAATGAGCAGTTCTTC.

The chain joins TRBV7-2 to TRBJ2-1; 10 bases align to TRBD2. The J segment lost 7 bases and the V segment lost 3 bases, leaving 6 bases of the junction unmatched. Germline CDR1 is SGHTA and CDR2 is FQGNSA. The CDR3 totals 15 residues. The CDR3 bases are TGTGCCAGCAGCTTCTCAGCGGGGGGGACAAATGAGCAGTTCTTC. The encoded protein is CASSFSAGGTNEQFF.

J is TRBJ1-6 and V is TRBV7-2, with a weak D call TRBD1 (6 bases). CDR3 length: 15 residues. CDR1 is SGHTA and CDR2 is FQGNSA in the germline V gene. The ends were cut back, 3 bases at V and 10 bases at J, with 16 bases in the middle. The CDR3: CASSFDGQLRSPLHF. CDR3 in DNA: TGTGCCAGCAGCTTCGATGGACAGTTAAGGTCACCCCTCCACTTT. The whole variable domain, filled in from reference TRBV7-2 and TRBJ1-6, reads GAGVSQSPSNKVTEKGKDVELRCDPISGHTALYWYRQSLGQGLEFLIYFQGNSAPDKSGLPSDRFSAERTGGSVSTLTIQRTQQEDSAVYLCASSFDGQLRSPLHFGNGTRLTVT.

The CDR3 protein is CSARGGYSNQPQHF. The DNA of the CDR3 is TGCAGTGCTAGGGGGGGTTATAGCAATCAGCCCCAGCATTTT. The rearrangement uses TRBV20-1 and TRBJ1-5; D may be TRBD1 (5 bases). This CDR3 comprises 14 residues. Germline-derived CDR1 and CDR2 are DFQATT and SNEGSKA (reference sequence). Trimming stripped 3 bases from V and 0 bases from J, with 9 bases between.

The V and J genes are TRBV5-1 and TRBJ1-4; perhaps TRBD1 as D (6 bases). Deletions cut 3 bases from V and 5 bases from J, with 11 bases between. Germline CDR1 is SGHRS and CDR2 is YFSETQ. The CDR3 length is 14 residues. CDR3 in amino acids: CASSSGERNEKLFF. In nucleotides, the CDR3 is TGCGCCAGCAGCTCAGGGGAAAGAAATGAAAAACTGTTTTTT.

This chain joins TRBV20-1 and TRBJ2-4, with D possibly being TRBD1 (6 bases). Trimming shortened V by 7 bases and J by 6 bases, and 16 bases separated the two germline ends. The CDR3 contains 13 residues. CDR1 and CDR2 (germline): DFQATT, SNEGSKA (reference sequence). The CDR3 loop reads CSVSQRGSNIQYF. In DNA, the CDR3 is TGCAGTGTCAGTCAAAGGGGGTCAAACATTCAGTACTTC.

The chain is built from TRBV27 and TRBJ2-2; 10 nucleotides align to TRBD1. Germline assignment: CDR1 MNHEY and CDR2 SMNVEV (reference sequence). This CDR3 has 17 amino acids. The V and J ends lost 0 bases and 3 bases, in that order; junction bases with no gene match: 4. The CDR3 nucleotides read TGTGCCAGCAGTTTATCCCCTGGGACAGGGGACACCGGGGAGCTGTTTTTT. Protein product: CASSLSPGTGDTGELFF.

The rearrangement uses TRBV7-6 and TRBJ1-2; D ambiguous. This CDR3 region has 13 residues. Germline values: CDR1 SGHVS, CDR2 FNYEAQ. V gave up 3 bases and J gave up 8 bases, with 13 bases separating them. The CDR3 coding sequence is TGTGCCAGCAGCTTGGACGGTATCAACGGCTACACCTTC. It specifies CASSLDGINGYTF.

CDR3 DNA sequence: TGTGCCAGCAGCCCGGAAGCAGGGGAGATTTACTATGGCTACACCTTC. Its translation: CASSPEAGEIYYGYTF. This chain links TRBV4-2 with TRBJ1-2; TRBD1 might be the D (6 bases). The CDR3 sequence is 16 residues long. Per the germline V gene, CDR1 is LGHNA and CDR2 is YNFKEQ. V gave up 4 bases and J gave up 3 bases, with 18 bases separating them.

This rearrangement joins TRBV9 to TRBJ2-3; the D is unclear. The CDR3 length is 12 residues. The germline V and J ends were trimmed by 3 bases and 4 bases, with 6 bases remaining between them. CDR1 is SGDLS, CDR2 YYNGEE, per germline. The CDR3 region has the DNA TGTGCCAGCAGCGCCCTCCCAGATACGCAGTATTTT. As protein: CASSALPDTQYF.

Comments on this clonotype: Given a much more abundant clone one base away, this may be a read error. The J gene is TRBJ2-7, the V gene TRBV4-1; possible D gene TRBD2, 5 bases. The CDR3 loop spans 12 amino acids. Germline V lookup: CDR1 MGHRA, CDR2 YSYEKL. V lost 0 bases and J 6 bases, leaving 6 bases between the germline ends. DNA for the CDR3: TGCGCCAGCAGCCAAGATGGGAGCGAGCAGTACTTC. Protein sequence: CASSQDGSEQYF.

This clonotype was detected only once. CDR3 loop: CAISEGPGQGGEQYF. The CDR3 DNA sequence: TGTGCCATCAGTGAAGGACCGGGACAGGGAGGCGAGCAGTACTTC. V gene TRBV10-3 combines with J gene TRBJ2-4; 9 bases agree with TRBD1. The better agreement between TRBJ2-7 and the DNA end casts doubt on the J call. The CDR3 covers 15 residues. Germline V lookup: CDR1 ENHRY, CDR2 SYGVKD.

The V and J genes are TRBV6-2 or TRBV6-3 and TRBJ2-7, with D hard to call. V lost 7 bases to trimming and J lost 3 bases, with 10 bases between them. This CDR3 comprises 12 residues. Germline loops: CDR1 MNHEY, CDR2 SVGEGT. The DNA for the CDR3 is TGTGCCAGCACCCAGGACCTCTACGAGCAGTACTTC. This translates into CASTQDLYEQYF.

J is TRBJ2-1 and V is TRBV7-2, with 14 positions matching TRBD2. The CDR3 contains 18 residues. Germline values: CDR1 SGHTA, CDR2 FQGNSA. The ends lost 5 bases at V and 2 bases at J; junction bases unmatched: 8. The chain's CDR3 is CASSTRLAGGLPYNEQFF. The DNA of the CDR3 is TGTGCCAGCAGCACGAGACTAGCGGGGGGGCTTCCCTACAATGAGCAGTTCTTC.

This clonotype appeared a few times. The V gene is TRBV6-2 or TRBV6-3, the J gene TRBJ2-3; D gene unclear. CDR3 length equals 19 residues. Germline assignment: CDR1 MNHEY and CDR2 SVGEGT. Trimming removed 5 bases at V and 0 bases at J, with 24 bases between. Here the CDR3 DNA reads TGTGCCAGCAGTGCCCTCGGAGCAATTGGGCCCGATAGCACAGATACGCAGTATTTT. Amino acid sequence: CASSALGAIGPDSTDTQYF.

The chain couples TRBV6-5 to TRBJ1-2; D remains ambiguous. The CDR3 is 13 residues long. The germline gives CDR1 MNHEY, CDR2 SVGAGI. V was cut by 0 bases and J by 10 bases, with 12 bases left in between. CDR3 DNA: TGTGCCAGCAGTTACTCGATCGAGGGCTCCTACACCTTC. This sequence encodes CASSYSIEGSYTF.

As to this clonotype: At one end, the junction sequence differs from germline, possibly due to a read error. The chain has TRBV7-2 and TRBJ2-7, with D perhaps matching TRBD2 (6 bases). Germline CDR1 reads SGHTA; CDR2 reads FQGNSA. This CDR3 has 13 residues. The CDR3 coding sequence is TGTGCCAGCAGCGTAGCGGCGGCCTACGAGCAGTACTTC. It specifies CASSVAAAYEQYF.

This clonotype was recorded a few times. The V and J genes are TRBV7-2 and TRBJ2-5, with a tentative D call TRBD2 (6 bases). V lost 1 base, J lost 4 bases, and 13 bases lay in between. This CDR3 region has 15 residues. CDR1 is SGHTA and CDR2 is FQGNSA in the germline V gene. CDR3 region: CASSLGGGWGETQYF. CDR3 DNA sequence: TGTGCCAGCAGCTTAGGGGGAGGCTGGGGAGAGACCCAGTACTTC.